The 26 T cell receptor beta chains presented below share a single source sample, sequenced in a study of blood T cell repertoires in COVID-19. Method: immunoSEQ multiplex PCR; TCRdb's copy keeps in-frame clones and lacks some. The sample consists of some 370,000 clones, roughly four fifths of them appearing once. The sample comprised PBMCs or T cells enriched from blood (not recorded which). Source of these receptors: a woman between 50 and 59 years old who had recovered from COVID-19.

The chain is built from TRBV6-5 and TRBJ2-1; TRBD2 matches 9 bases. J was trimmed by 5 bases and V by 10 bases; bases with no gene match: 9. The germline V gene has CDR1 MNHEY and CDR2 SVGAGI. This CDR3 region has 14 residues. This CDR3 reads CATHSGGPNNEQFF. For the CDR3, the DNA is TGTGCCACCCATAGCGGGGGACCTAACAATGAGCAGTTCTTC.

This clone came up a few times. The rearrangement uses TRBV20-1 and TRBJ2-7; D is unresolved. The germline V and J ends were trimmed by 6 bases and 6 bases, with 15 bases remaining between them. The CDR3 covers 12 residues. Germline V CDR1 and CDR2: DFQATT, SNEGSKA (reference sequence). CDR3 coding DNA: TGCAGTGCCAGTTCCGCGCGAGGCGAGCAGTACTTC. Encoded protein: CSASSARGEQYF.

This chain connects TRBV5-1 to TRBJ2-7, with D maybe TRBD1 (7 bases). Trimming shortened V by 2 bases and J by 6 bases, and 15 bases separated the two germline ends. Germline V gene sequence: CDR1 SGHRS, CDR2 YFSETQ. The CDR3 is 14 residues long. Here the CDR3 reads CASSFGTEGGEQYF. The CDR3 nucleotides read TGCGCCAGCAGCTTTGGGACAGAGGGAGGCGAGCAGTACTTC.

The chain employs TRBV6-2 or TRBV6-3 and TRBJ2-6; D not resolved. Germline V gene data show CDR1 as MNHEY and CDR2 as SVGEGT. Trimming left V 5 bases short and J 0 bases short, with 11 bases between. The CDR3 runs 16 residues. The CDR3 region is CASSKLLPSGANVLTF. As DNA, the CDR3 is TGTGCCAGCAGTAAACTCCTACCCTCTGGGGCCAACGTCCTGACTTTC.

The chain uses TRBV19 and TRBJ2-1; 9 bases line up with TRBD2. The V and J ends lost 1 base and 0 bases, in that order; junction bases with no gene match: 4. The germline CDR1 and CDR2 sequences are LNHDA and SQIVND (reference sequence). The CDR3 is 17 residues long. CDR3: CASSIGTSASSYNEQFF. The DNA of the CDR3 is TGTGCCAGTAGTATAGGGACTAGCGCTAGCTCCTACAATGAGCAGTTCTTC. Looking up the rest from reference TRBV19 and TRBJ2-1 gives the full variable domain: DGGITQSPKYLFRKEGQNVTLSCEQNLNHDAMYWYRQDPGQGLRLIYYSQIVNDFQKGDIAEGYSVSREKKESFPLTVTSAQKNPTAFYLCASSIGTSASSYNEQFFGPGTRLTVL.

V is TRBV20-1 and J is TRBJ2-5; TRBD1 aligns across 8 bases. V lost 5 bases to trimming and J lost 5 bases; unmatched junction nucleotides: 1. CDR1 and CDR2 (germline): DFQATT, SNEGSKA (reference sequence). This CDR3 spans 11 amino acids. This CDR3 reads CSAHRGETQYF. CDR3 coding DNA: TGCAGTGCTCACAGGGGGGAGACCCAGTACTTC.

V is TRBV5-1 and J is TRBJ2-3, with 13 bases matching TRBD2. The trim removed 4 bases at V and 6 bases at J, leaving 5 bases unmatched. The CDR3 extends over 15 amino acids. Looked up from germline, CDR1 is SGHRS and CDR2 is YFSETQ. CDR3 region: CASSGLAGATDTQYF. The CDR3, as DNA: TGCGCCAGCAGCGGACTAGCGGGAGCGACGGATACGCAGTATTTT.

The chain has TRBV7-9 and TRBJ1-5, with D possibly being TRBD1 (5 bases). The V end was cut by 3 bases, the J end by 0 bases, with 6 bases between. This CDR3 has 14 amino acids. Germline CDR1 SEHNR, CDR2 FQNEAQ (reference sequence). Written as DNA, the CDR3 is TGTGCCAGCAGCTTCGACAGTAGCAATCAGCCCCAGCATTTT. Residues: CASSFDSSNQPQHF.

The rearrangement joins TRBV4-3 to TRBJ1-1, with 11 bases identical to TRBD1. CDR3 length: 15 amino acids. The germline gives CDR1 LGHNA, CDR2 YSLEER. V shed 1 base and J 8 bases; nucleotides not matched to a gene: 6. The CDR3 loop is CASSQGDRGVQEAFF. As DNA, the CDR3 is TGCGCCAGCAGCCAAGGGGACAGGGGGGTTCAAGAAGCTTTCTTT.

This chain links TRBV6-2 or TRBV6-3 with TRBJ2-7; unclear D gene. The CDR3 spans 13 residues. V was pared by 5 bases and J by 3 bases, with 11 bases between. Germline lookup yields CDR1 MNHEY and CDR2 SVGEGT. CDR3 coding DNA: TGTGCCAGCAGTCCGCTGAGCGTCTACGAGCAGTACTTC. Its protein product is CASSPLSVYEQYF.

V gene TRBV3-1 (or the pseudogene TRBV3-2) combines with J gene TRBJ1-2; maybe TRBD1 (6 bases). Trimming took off 5 bases at V and 5 bases at J, with 15 bases between the two ends. CDR3 length: 14 residues. Germline assignment: CDR1 LGHDT and CDR2 YNNKEL (reference sequence). The CDR3 region is CASSTRGGGYGYTF. As DNA, the CDR3 is TGTGCCAGCAGCACCAGGGGTGGCGGGTATGGCTACACCTTC.

Turning to this clone: This CDR3 is also generated by other DNA sequences in the sample. The rearrangement links TRBV2 to TRBJ2-2, with TRBD1 matching 7 bases. The V gene end was trimmed by 5 bases and the J gene end by 2 bases; junction bases not matched to a gene: 2. Germline lookup yields CDR1 SNHLY and CDR2 FYNNEI. This CDR3 comprises 14 residues. The CDR3 coding sequence is TGTGCCAGCAGTAGACAGGGTAACACCGGGGAGCTGTTTTTT. As protein: CASSRQGNTGELFF.

This sequence joins TRBV3-1 (or the pseudogene TRBV3-2) and TRBJ2-4, with TRBD1 identical over 7 bases. The trim removed 3 bases at V and 7 bases at J, leaving 18 bases unmatched. The germline V gene has CDR1 LGHDT and CDR2 YNNKEL (reference sequence). This CDR3 is 18 amino acids long. The CDR3 coding sequence is TGTGCCAGCAGCCAGACCACCCGGGACAGACCCTTACGCAACATTCAGTACTTC. Protein sequence: CASSQTTRDRPLRNIQYF.

The V gene is TRBV30, the J gene TRBJ2-2, with D hard to call. The CDR3 loop spans 13 amino acids. V was pared by 2 bases and J by 5 bases, with 9 bases between. CDR1 and CDR2 from the germline V gene are GTSNPN and SVGIG (reference sequence). CDR3 nucleotides: TGTGCCTGGAGTATGTGGGCAACCGGGGAGCTGTTTTTT. Its protein product is CAWSMWATGELFF.

On this clone: The same CDR3 arises from other DNA sequences in this sample as well. The J gene is TRBJ1-3, the V gene TRBV29-1; no reliable D call. V shed 5 bases and J shed 1 base, with 3 bases lying between them. Germline values: CDR1 SQVTM, CDR2 ANQGSEA. This CDR3 spans 11 amino acids. The CDR3 region is CSVSSGNTIYF. The DNA of the CDR3 is TGCAGCGTTTCGTCTGGAAACACCATATATTTT.

This chain joins TRBV6-5 and TRBJ2-1; TRBD2 matches 10 bases. The J segment lost 10 bases and the V segment lost 2 bases, leaving 5 bases of the junction unmatched. The germline CDR1 and CDR2 sequences are MNHEY and SVGAGI. The CDR3 has 14 residues. CDR3 in DNA: TGTGCCAGCAGTTACGGCGGACTAGCGGCCGAGCAGTTCTTC. This encodes CASSYGGLAAEQFF.

The V and J genes are TRBV18 and TRBJ1-6; D is unclear. The germline CDR1 and CDR2 sequences are KGHSH and LQKENI. V was trimmed by 2 bases and J by 7 bases, leaving 18 bases between them. The length of the CDR3 is 17 residues. The CDR3 reads CASSPDIATAGNSPLHF. CDR3 DNA sequence: TGTGCCAGCTCACCAGACATAGCCACAGCGGGAAATTCACCCCTCCACTTT.

CDR3 region: CASSSNGQVEQYF. The CDR3 DNA is TGTGCCAGCAGTTCCAACGGACAAGTAGAGCAGTACTTC. The V gene is TRBV27, the J gene TRBJ2-7; D is perhaps TRBD1 (5 bases). The V gene's germline CDR1 is MNHEY and CDR2 SMNVEV (reference sequence). The CDR3 totals 13 residues. Trimming shortened V by 4 bases and J by 7 bases, and 14 bases separated the two germline ends.

The chain carries TRBV19 and TRBJ2-7; D perhaps matches TRBD1 (6 bases). The germline V and J ends were trimmed by 4 bases and 3 bases, with 10 bases remaining between them. The CDR3 covers 13 residues. Per the germline V gene, CDR1 is LNHDA and CDR2 is SQIVND (reference sequence). The CDR3: CASSTQGLYEQYF. DNA for the CDR3: TGTGCCAGTAGTACCCAGGGGCTCTACGAGCAGTACTTC.

This rearrangement joins TRBV7-8 to TRBJ2-5, with D perhaps matching TRBD2 (6 bases). V was clipped by 6 bases and J by 5 bases, with 19 bases between them. The CDR3 has 15 amino acids. The germline V gene encodes CDR1 SGHVS and CDR2 FQNEAQ. The chain's CDR3 is CASRSSLASPETQYF. In DNA form, the CDR3 reads TGTGCCAGCAGGTCTTCCCTAGCGTCCCCGGAGACCCAGTACTTC.

The chain employs TRBV11-3 and TRBJ2-2; 9 bases are a match to TRBD2. The CDR3 is 16 amino acids. Trimming cost V 2 bases and J 2 bases; bases outside gene matches: 3. Germline V lookup: CDR1 SGHNT, CDR2 YENEEA. In DNA, the CDR3 is TGTGCCAGCAGCTTACTAGCGGGACTTAACACCGGGGAGCTGTTTTTT. As protein: CASSLLAGLNTGELFF. The full variable domain, rest sourced from reference TRBV11-3 and TRBJ2-2, is EAGVVQSPRYKIIEKKQPVAFWCNPISGHNTLYWYLQNLGQGPELLIRYENEEAVDDSQLPKDRFSAERLKGVDSTLKIQPAELGDSAVYLCASSLLAGLNTGELFFGEGSRLTVL.

This clone was detected once. The rearrangement joins TRBV5-1 to TRBJ2-7; a weak D match, TRBD2 (5 bases). Germline CDR1 reads SGHRS; CDR2 reads YFSETQ. The CDR3 runs to 14 residues. The V gene lost 4 bases and the J gene lost 3 bases, with 14 bases spanning the gap. The CDR3 spells CASSDPGFLYEQYF. The CDR3 region has the DNA TGCGCCAGCAGCGATCCGGGATTCCTCTACGAGCAGTACTTC.

The CDR3 bases are TGTGCCATCAGTGAGTCTGCGGGGGGGTACAATGAGCAGTTCTTC. Its protein product is CAISESAGGYNEQFF. J is TRBJ2-1 and V is TRBV10-3, with 9 nucleotides matching TRBD2. The CDR3 extends over 15 amino acids. Trimming took 0 bases from V and 4 from J; bases not matched to a gene: 1. The germline V gene has CDR1 ENHRY and CDR2 SYGVKD.

The chain employs TRBV6-5 and TRBJ2-1; tentatively, D is TRBD1 (5 bases). V lost 3 bases and J lost 6, with 12 bases in between. Per the germline V gene, CDR1 is MNHEY and CDR2 is SVGAGI. This CDR3 comprises 14 residues. CDR3 loop: CASSYRGPGNEQFF. The CDR3 coding sequence is TGTGCCAGCAGTTATAGGGGTCCGGGCAATGAGCAGTTCTTC.

The genes are TRBV15 and TRBJ1-5; 10 bases are shared with TRBD1. This CDR3 spans 15 amino acids. The germline V gene encodes CDR1 LNHNV and CDR2 YYDKDF (reference sequence). V gave up 6 bases and J gave up 7 bases; unmatched junction bases: 9. The CDR3 DNA follows: TGTGCCACCAGGTCCGGGACAGGGGTAGTACAGCCCCAGCATTTT. It specifies CATRSGTGVVQPQHF. The full variable domain, in which reference TRBV15 and TRBJ1-5 provide the parts outside the CDR3, is DAMVIQNPRYQVTQFGKPVTLSCSQTLNHNVMYWYQQKSSQAPKLLFHYYDKDFNNEADTPDNFQSRRPNTSFCFLDIRSPGLGDTAMYLCATRSGTGVVQPQHFGDGTRLSIL.

A few counts support this clone. The chain employs TRBV30 and TRBJ1-2; tentative D call: TRBD1 (5 bases). V lost 2 bases, J lost 8 bases, and 18 bases lay in between. The CDR3 is made up of 14 amino acids. Germline assignment: CDR1 GTSNPN and CDR2 SVGIG (reference sequence). CDR3 sequence: CAWSRLEGLEGYTF. Written as DNA, the CDR3 is TGTGCCTGGAGTAGGCTGGAGGGGCTAGAAGGCTACACCTTC.